The 20 T cell receptor beta chains below all came from one sample that was sequenced in a study of blood T cells in healthy people across ages. The use of a sample-barcoded 5' primer and a J-beta primer mix characterized a second PCR of roughly 6 to 11 cycles. TCRdb redid the calling of the 5' RACE reads with MiXCR, one entry per CDR3 protein. The sample lists about 680,000 distinct CDR3 sequences; 49% were seen once. Sequencing was done on a sample of blood. The receptors come from an older woman in good health.

In its sample, this clonotype was seen a few times. The chain has TRBV27 and TRBJ2-1; 7 positions agree with TRBD2. The CDR3 has 16 residues. Trimming at V came to 4 bases and at J to 2 bases, leaving 8 bases not matched to a gene. The germline V gene encodes CDR1 MNHEY and CDR2 SMNVEV (reference sequence). CDR3 bases: TGTGCCAGCAGTTCCCCCGGGGGAGGGCCCTACAATGAGCAGTTCTTC. Translating it yields CASSSPGGGPYNEQFF.

The chain has TRBV7-6 and TRBJ2-1, with 7 bases fitting TRBD1. CDR3 size: 15 residues. Germline V gene data show CDR1 as SGHVS and CDR2 as FNYEAQ. J was trimmed by 7 bases and V by 0 bases; bases with no gene match: 6. The CDR3 nucleotides are TGTGCCAGCAGCTTAGCGGGCAAACAGGGGAATGAGCAGTTCTTC. Its protein is CASSLAGKQGNEQFF.

J is TRBJ2-4 and V is TRBV28; the match to TRBD1 covers 8 bases. The end of the DNA is better explained by TRBJ2-7, so the J call may be wrong. The CDR3 extends over 15 amino acids. The germline V gene has CDR1 MDHEN and CDR2 SYDVKM. For the CDR3, the DNA is TGTGCCAGCAGTTCAAACGGACAGGGCCGCTACGAGCAGTACTTC. It codes for CASSSNGQGRYEQYF.

Many counts were recorded for this clonotype. V gene TRBV24-1 combines with J gene TRBJ2-3; 9 nucleotides line up with TRBD2. The CDR3 runs to 15 residues. V lost 0 bases and J lost 3; bases outside the gene matches: 0. CDR1 KGHDR and CDR2 SFDVKD come from the germline V gene. CDR3 protein: CATSDLLAGTDTQYF. DNA for the CDR3: TGTGCCACCAGTGATTTGCTAGCGGGAACAGATACGCAGTATTTT.

This clonotype was observed a few times. This rearrangement joins TRBV7-2 to TRBJ2-7; the match to TRBD2 covers 9 bases. The last part of the DNA fits TRBJ2-5 better; the J call may be wrong. The CDR3 totals 15 residues. Germline V gene sequence: CDR1 SGHTA, CDR2 FQGNSA. DNA for the CDR3: TGTGCCAGCAGCCCGGTAGCGGGAGAAGGGAAGACCCAGTACTTC. This codes for CASSPVAGEGKTQYF.

This clonotype appeared a few times. This chain uses TRBV12-3 or TRBV12-4 with TRBJ1-5; D gene ambiguous. V was trimmed by 1 base and J by 4 bases, leaving 11 bases between them. CDR3 length equals 15 residues. The CDR3 here is CASSLGPGLNQPQHF. Written as DNA, the CDR3 is TGTGCCAGCAGTTTAGGTCCAGGACTGAATCAGCCCCAGCATTTT.

The genes are TRBV29-1 and TRBJ2-1, with 11 positions matching TRBD2. The CDR3 has 13 residues. Trimming took 6 bases from V and 8 from J; bases not matched to a gene: 6. Looked up from germline, CDR1 is SQVTM and CDR2 is ANQGSEA. Written as DNA, the CDR3 is TGCAGCGTGGGTGGACTAGCGGGTCATGAGCAGTTCTTC. Protein sequence: CSVGGLAGHEQFF.

This chain uses TRBV27 with TRBJ2-1, with 9 bases fitting TRBD2. CDR1 is MNHEY and CDR2 is SMNVEV in the germline V gene (reference sequence). V dropped 2 bases and J dropped 8; count of bases not matched to a gene: 7. The CDR3 contains 15 residues. Written as DNA, the CDR3 is TGTGCCAGCAGTTTAATGAGCGGGAGGTCGTATGAGCAGTTCTTC. Translation: CASSLMSGRSYEQFF.

This chain joins TRBV10-3 and TRBJ1-1; 8 nucleotides align to TRBD1. CDR3 length: 14 amino acids. The germline V gene encodes CDR1 ENHRY and CDR2 SYGVKD. V shed 4 bases and J 4 bases; nucleotides not matched to a gene: 5. As DNA, the CDR3 is TGTGCCATCAGTGTCGCCCAGGGGGCCACTGAAGCTTTCTTT. It codes for CAISVAQGATEAFF.

This clonotype was counted between two and nine times. The chain joins TRBV6-1 to TRBJ2-7; weak D call: TRBD2 (6 bases). Germline V lookup: CDR1 MNHNS, CDR2 SASEGT. The CDR3 extends over 14 amino acids. Trimming pared 6 bases from V and 3 bases from J, leaving 15 bases between. Here the CDR3 reads CASRDGGTLYEQYF. The CDR3 DNA sequence: TGTGCCAGCAGGGATGGGGGGACCCTCTACGAGCAGTACTTC.

The CDR3: CASTLGQGATYEQYF. The CDR3 nucleotides are TGTGCCAGCACCCTGGGACAGGGGGCCACCTACGAGCAGTACTTC. The rearrangement links TRBV6-2 or TRBV6-3 to TRBJ2-7, with 12 bases matching TRBD1. The V gene end was trimmed by 7 bases and the J gene end by 2 bases; junction bases not matched to a gene: 6. Germline-derived CDR1 and CDR2 are MNHEY and SVGEGT. CDR3 length equals 15 residues.

The chain couples TRBV28 to TRBJ1-2, with unresolved D. CDR1 is MDHEN and CDR2 is SYDVKM in the germline V gene. V was clipped by 10 bases and J by 5 bases, with 17 bases between them. This CDR3 comprises 13 residues. CDR3 in DNA: TGTGCCATAACCCATAGGGCGGGGTATGGCTACACCTTC. It codes for CAITHRAGYGYTF.

This clonotype showed up just once. The chain couples TRBV7-2 to TRBJ2-7; the match to TRBD1 covers 11 bases. Germline values: CDR1 SGHTA, CDR2 FQGNSA. The trim removed 1 base at V and 3 bases at J, leaving 5 bases unmatched. This CDR3 has 16 residues. CDR3 loop: CASSLGRTGGYYEQYF. The DNA for the CDR3 is TGTGCCAGCAGCTTAGGGCGGACAGGGGGCTACTACGAGCAGTACTTC.

This chain uses TRBV5-5 with TRBJ2-7; 10 nucleotides agree with TRBD1. The J call is doubtful: the DNA matches TRBJ2-5 better. The germline V gene has CDR1 SGHKS and CDR2 YYEKEE (reference sequence). This CDR3 contains 15 residues. The CDR3 nucleotides read TGTGCCAGCAGCCTGACGACAGGGGGCTTTGAGACCCAGTACTTC. Protein: CASSLTTGGFETQYF.

This clonotype occurred a few times. V gene TRBV7-2 combines with J gene TRBJ2-5; D gene uncertain. The ends were cut back, 1 base at V and 4 bases at J, with 13 bases in the middle. The germline V gene encodes CDR1 SGHTA and CDR2 FQGNSA. The CDR3 has 15 amino acids. CDR3 sequence reads: CASSLDLGVSETQYF. The CDR3 nucleotides read TGTGCCAGCAGCTTAGATCTTGGGGTGTCAGAGACCCAGTACTTC.

This clonotype was found a few times. A junction end diverges from the germline sequence, so it may reflect a read error. The chain uses TRBV3-1 and TRBJ2-3, with D hard to call. Germline V CDR1 and CDR2: LGHDT, YNNKEL (reference sequence). This CDR3 region has 15 residues. Written as DNA, the CDR3 is TGTGCCAGCAGCCCCTGGACCGAAGACACAGATACGCGGTATTTT. Amino acid sequence: CASSPWTEDTDTRYF.

The chain combines TRBV12-3 or TRBV12-4 with TRBJ2-5; tentative D call: TRBD2 (7 bases). The CDR3 consists of 15 residues. V was trimmed by 7 bases and J by 1 base, leaving 16 bases between them. The CDR3 DNA follows: TGTGCCAGCACCTTGAGGGGGGGCAGCCAAGAGACCCAGTACTTC. Its translation is CASTLRGGSQETQYF.

This chain joins TRBV6-2 or TRBV6-3 and TRBJ2-1, with 7 positions matching TRBD2. The CDR3 has 12 amino acids. Germline CDR1 is MNHEY and CDR2 is SVGEGT. The J segment lost 15 bases and the V segment lost 5 bases, leaving 10 bases of the junction unmatched. This chain's CDR3 is CASSRPGGFPFF. CDR3 DNA sequence: TGTGCCAGCAGTCGCCCGGGAGGTTTCCCGTTCTTC.

The rearrangement links TRBV7-9 to TRBJ1-2, with 9 positions matching TRBD1. Germline lookup yields CDR1 SEHNR and CDR2 FQNEAQ (reference sequence). CDR3 length: 13 amino acids. V lost 5 bases to trimming and J lost 8 bases; unmatched junction nucleotides: 6. The CDR3 DNA reads as TGTGCCAGCAGCATGGGACAGGGCCAAGGCTACACCTTC. This gives the protein CASSMGQGQGYTF.

The rearrangement joins TRBV10-3 to TRBJ1-2; TRBD1 aligns across 10 bases. Trimming cost V 4 bases and J 3 bases; bases outside gene matches: 5. Germline V gene data show CDR1 as ENHRY and CDR2 as SYGVKD. This CDR3 region has 15 residues. This chain's CDR3 is CAISGGTGADYGYTF. In DNA, the CDR3 is TGTGCCATCAGTGGGGGGACAGGGGCGGACTATGGCTACACCTTC.